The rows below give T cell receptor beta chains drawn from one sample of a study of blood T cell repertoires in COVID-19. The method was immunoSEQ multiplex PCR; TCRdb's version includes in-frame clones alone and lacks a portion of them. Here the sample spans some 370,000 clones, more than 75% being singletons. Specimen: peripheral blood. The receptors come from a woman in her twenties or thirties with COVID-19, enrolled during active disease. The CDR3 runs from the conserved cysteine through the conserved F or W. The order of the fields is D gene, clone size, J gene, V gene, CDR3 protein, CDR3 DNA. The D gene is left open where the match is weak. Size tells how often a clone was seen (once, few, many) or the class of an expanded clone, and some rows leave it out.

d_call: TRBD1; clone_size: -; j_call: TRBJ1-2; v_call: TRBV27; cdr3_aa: CASSFTGGGGYTF; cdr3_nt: TGTGCCAGCAGTTTTACAGGGGGCGGTGGCTACACCTTC
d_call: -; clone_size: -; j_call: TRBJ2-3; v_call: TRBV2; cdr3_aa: CASSEQGATDTQYF; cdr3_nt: TGTGCCAGCAGTGAACAAGGGGCCACAGATACGCAGTATTTT
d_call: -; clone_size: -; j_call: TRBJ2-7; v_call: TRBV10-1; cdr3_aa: CARTRAGTRYPEQYF; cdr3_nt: TGCGCCAGAACCCGGGCCGGGACACGATATCCCGAGCAGTACTTC
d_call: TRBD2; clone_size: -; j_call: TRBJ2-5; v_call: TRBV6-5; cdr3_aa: CASSYSGGRAETQYF; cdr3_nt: TGTGCCAGCAGTTACTCCGGCGGGAGGGCGGAGACCCAGTACTTC
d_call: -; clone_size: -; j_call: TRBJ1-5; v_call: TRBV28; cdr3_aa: CASSFRGTSQPQHF; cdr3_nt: TGTGCCAGCAGTTTCCGGGGTACAAGTCAGCCCCAGCATTTT
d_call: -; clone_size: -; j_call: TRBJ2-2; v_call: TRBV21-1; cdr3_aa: CASSKEGKAGGQDTGELFF; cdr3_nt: TGTGCCAGCAGCAAAGAAGGGAAAGCGGGAGGCCAAGACACCGGGGAGCTGTTTTTT
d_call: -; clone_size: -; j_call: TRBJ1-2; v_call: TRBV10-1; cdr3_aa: CASSDHPGRAGGYTF; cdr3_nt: TGCGCCAGCAGTGACCACCCGGGAAGGGCCGGCGGCTACACCTTC
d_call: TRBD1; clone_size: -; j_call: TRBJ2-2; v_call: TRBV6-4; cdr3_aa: CASSRTGSSGELFF; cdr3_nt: TGTGCCAGCAGCCGGACAGGTTCCAGCGGGGAGCTGTTTTTT
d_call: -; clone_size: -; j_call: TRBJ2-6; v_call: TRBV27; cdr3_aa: CASSSQASGANVLTF; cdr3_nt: TGTGCCAGCAGTTCCCAGGCCTCTGGGGCCAACGTCCTGACTTTC
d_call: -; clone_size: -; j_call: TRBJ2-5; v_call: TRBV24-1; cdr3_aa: CATSDPREGQETQYF; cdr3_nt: TGTGCCACCAGTGACCCCCGGGAAGGTCAAGAGACCCAGTACTTC
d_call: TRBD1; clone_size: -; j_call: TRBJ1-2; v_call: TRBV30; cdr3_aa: CAWSATGLDGYTF; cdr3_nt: TGTGCCTGGAGTGCGACAGGGCTGGACGGCTACACCTTC
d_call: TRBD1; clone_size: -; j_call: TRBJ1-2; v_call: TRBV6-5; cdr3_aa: CASRERTGGYGYTF; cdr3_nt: TGTGCCAGCAGGGAGCGGACAGGGGGCTATGGCTACACCTTC
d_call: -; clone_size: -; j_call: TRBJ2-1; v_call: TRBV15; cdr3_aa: CATSRDLADSYNEQFF; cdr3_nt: TGTGCCACCAGCAGAGATCTGGCGGACTCCTACAATGAGCAGTTCTTC
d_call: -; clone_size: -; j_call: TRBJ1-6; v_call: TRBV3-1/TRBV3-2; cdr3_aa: CASSQGLGGNSPLHF; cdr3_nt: TGTGCCAGCAGCCAAGGTCTCGGGGGGAATTCACCCCTCCACTTT
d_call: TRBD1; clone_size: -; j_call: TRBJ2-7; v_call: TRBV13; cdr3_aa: CASSWSNRGDYEQYF; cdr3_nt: TGTGCCAGCAGCTGGTCGAACAGGGGGGACTACGAGCAGTACTTC
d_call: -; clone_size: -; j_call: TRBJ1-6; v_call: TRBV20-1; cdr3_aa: CSASILSSPLHF; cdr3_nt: TGCAGTGCTAGTATCCTTTCCTCACCCCTCCACTTT
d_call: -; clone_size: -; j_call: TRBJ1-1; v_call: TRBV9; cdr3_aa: CASSPLSGVMNTEAFF; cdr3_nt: TGTGCCAGCAGCCCCTTATCCGGGGTCATGAACACTGAAGCTTTCTTT
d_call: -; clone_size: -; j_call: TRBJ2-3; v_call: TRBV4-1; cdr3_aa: CASSQGAGTQYF; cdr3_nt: TGCGCCAGCAGCCAAGGTGCGGGCACGCAGTATTTT
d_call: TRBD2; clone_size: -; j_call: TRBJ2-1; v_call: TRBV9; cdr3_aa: CASSVGTSTYNEQFF; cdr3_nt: TGTGCCAGCAGCGTCGGGACTAGTACCTACAATGAGCAGTTCTTC
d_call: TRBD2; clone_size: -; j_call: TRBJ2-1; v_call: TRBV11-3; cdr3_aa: CASSLVARGSYNEQFF; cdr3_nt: TGTGCCAGCAGCTTAGTAGCACGCGGGAGCTACAATGAGCAGTTCTTC
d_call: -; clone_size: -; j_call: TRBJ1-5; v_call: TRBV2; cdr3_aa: CASSIEGTQNQPQHF; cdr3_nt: TGTGCCAGCAGCATAGAGGGCACACAAAATCAGCCCCAGCATTTT
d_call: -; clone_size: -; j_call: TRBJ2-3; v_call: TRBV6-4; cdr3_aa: CASSEGEPTDTQYF; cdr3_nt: TGTGCCAGCAGTGAAGGAGAGCCCACAGATACGCAGTATTTT
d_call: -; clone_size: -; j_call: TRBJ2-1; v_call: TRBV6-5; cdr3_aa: CASRWGGTGYNEQFF; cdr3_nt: TGTGCCAGCAGGTGGGGGGGGACAGGATACAATGAGCAGTTCTTC
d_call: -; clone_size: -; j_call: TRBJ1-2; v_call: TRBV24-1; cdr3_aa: CATSGPEGSYGYTF; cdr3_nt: TGTGCCACCAGTGGCCCTGAGGGAAGCTATGGCTACACCTTC
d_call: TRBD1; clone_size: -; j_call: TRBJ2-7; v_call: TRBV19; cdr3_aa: CASNQQGNYEQYF; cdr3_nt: TGTGCCAGTAACCAACAGGGGAACTACGAGCAGTACTTC
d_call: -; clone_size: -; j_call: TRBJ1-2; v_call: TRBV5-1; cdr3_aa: CASSLETGLNYGYTF; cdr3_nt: TGCGCCAGCAGCTTGGAAACAGGGCTTAACTATGGCTACACCTTC
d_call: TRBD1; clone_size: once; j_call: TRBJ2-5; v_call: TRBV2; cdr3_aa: CASSVAGQGGETQYF; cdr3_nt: TGTGCCAGCAGTGTTGCGGGACAGGGAGGAGAGACCCAGTACTTC
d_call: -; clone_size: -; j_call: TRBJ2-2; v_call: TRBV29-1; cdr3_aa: CSVSGPNTGELFF; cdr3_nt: TGCAGCGTTAGCGGGCCGAACACCGGGGAGCTGTTTTTT
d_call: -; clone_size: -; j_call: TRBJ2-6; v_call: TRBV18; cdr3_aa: CASSLRETGANVLTF; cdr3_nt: TGTGCCAGCTCTCTCAGGGAAACTGGGGCCAACGTCCTGACTTTC
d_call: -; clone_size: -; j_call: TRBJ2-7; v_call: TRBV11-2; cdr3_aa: CASSLDRYEQYF; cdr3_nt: TGTGCCAGCAGCTTAGATCGGTACGAGCAGTACTTC
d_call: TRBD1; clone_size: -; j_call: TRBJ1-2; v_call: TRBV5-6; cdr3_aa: CASSLGTGGRGYGYTF; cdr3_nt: TGTGCCAGCAGCTTGGGTACAGGGGGCCGGGGCTATGGCTACACCTTC
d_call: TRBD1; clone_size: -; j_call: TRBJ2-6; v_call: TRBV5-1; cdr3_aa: CASSIPGQGAPGANVLTF; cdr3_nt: TGCGCCAGCAGCATACCGGGACAGGGGGCGCCTGGGGCCAACGTCCTGACTTTC
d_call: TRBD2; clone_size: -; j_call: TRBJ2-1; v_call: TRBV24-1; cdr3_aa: CATSDLGSGRAGEQFF; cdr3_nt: TGTGCCACCAGTGATTTGGGTAGCGGGAGGGCCGGTGAGCAGTTCTTC
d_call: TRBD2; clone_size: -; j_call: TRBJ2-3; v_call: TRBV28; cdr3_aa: CASVSGRTDTQYF; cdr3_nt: TGTGCCAGCGTTAGCGGGAGGACAGATACGCAGTATTTT
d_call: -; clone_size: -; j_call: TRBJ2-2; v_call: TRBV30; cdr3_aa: CAWSVQGTGELFF; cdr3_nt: TGTGCCTGGAGTGTACAGGGAACCGGGGAGCTGTTTTTT
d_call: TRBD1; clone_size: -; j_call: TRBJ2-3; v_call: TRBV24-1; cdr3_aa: CATSDFGTGSTDTQYF; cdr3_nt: TGTGCCACCAGTGATTTCGGGACAGGGAGCACAGATACGCAGTATTTT
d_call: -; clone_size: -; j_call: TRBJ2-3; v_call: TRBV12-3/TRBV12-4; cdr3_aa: CASSQDRDTQYF; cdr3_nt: TGTGCCAGCAGTCAGGACAGAGATACGCAGTATTTT
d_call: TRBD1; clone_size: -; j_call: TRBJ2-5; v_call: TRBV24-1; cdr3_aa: CATSDFGTGRETQYF; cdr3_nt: TGTGCCACCAGTGATTTCGGGACAGGGCGGGAGACCCAGTACTTC
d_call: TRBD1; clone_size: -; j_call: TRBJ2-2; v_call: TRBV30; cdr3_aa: CAWSALGTAKNTGELFF; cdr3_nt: TGTGCCTGGAGTGCCCTGGGGACAGCGAAGAACACCGGGGAGCTGTTTTTT
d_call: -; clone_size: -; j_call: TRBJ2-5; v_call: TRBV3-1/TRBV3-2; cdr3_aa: CASSPSPRETQYF; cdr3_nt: TGTGCCAGCAGCCCCTCCCCCAGGGAGACCCAGTACTTC
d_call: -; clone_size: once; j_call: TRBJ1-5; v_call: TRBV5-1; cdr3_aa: CASSLSSDQPQHF; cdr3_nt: TGCGCCAGCAGCTTGTCTTCAGATCAGCCCCAGCATTTT
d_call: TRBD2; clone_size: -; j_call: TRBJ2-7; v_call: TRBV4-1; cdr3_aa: CASSPTGTSSYEQYF; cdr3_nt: TGCGCCAGCAGCCCAACCGGGACTAGTAGCTACGAGCAGTACTTC
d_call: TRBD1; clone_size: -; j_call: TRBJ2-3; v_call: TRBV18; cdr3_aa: CASRTGADTQYF; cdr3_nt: TGTGCCAGCCGGACAGGGGCAGATACGCAGTATTTT
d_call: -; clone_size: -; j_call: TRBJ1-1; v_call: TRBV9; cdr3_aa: CASSVWASTEAFF; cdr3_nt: TGTGCCAGCAGCGTTTGGGCCTCCACTGAAGCTTTCTTT
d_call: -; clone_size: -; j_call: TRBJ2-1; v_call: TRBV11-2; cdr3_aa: CASSLVLGGGGNEQFF; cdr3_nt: TGTGCCAGCAGCTTAGTGCTGGGGGGAGGGGGCAATGAGCAGTTCTTC
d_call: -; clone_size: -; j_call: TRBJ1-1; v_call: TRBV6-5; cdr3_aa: CASNMNTEAFF; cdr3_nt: TGTGCCAGTAATATGAACACTGAAGCTTTCTTT
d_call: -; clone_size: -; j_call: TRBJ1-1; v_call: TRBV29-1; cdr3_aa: CSVEGESRGGVNTEAFF; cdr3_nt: TGCAGCGTTGAAGGAGAGTCTCGGGGAGGCGTGAACACTGAAGCTTTCTTT
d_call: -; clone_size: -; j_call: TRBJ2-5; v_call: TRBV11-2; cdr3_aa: CASSLRGSEQETQYF; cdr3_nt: TGTGCCAGCAGCTTGAGGGGGAGCGAACAAGAGACCCAGTACTTC
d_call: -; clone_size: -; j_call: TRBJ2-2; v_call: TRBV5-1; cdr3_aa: CASSRTGELFF; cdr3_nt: TGCGCCAGCAGCCGCACCGGGGAGCTGTTTTTT
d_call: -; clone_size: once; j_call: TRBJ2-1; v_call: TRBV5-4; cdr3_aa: CASSPWIALDEQFF; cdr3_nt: TGTGCCAGCAGCCCCTGGATAGCTCTGGATGAGCAGTTCTTC
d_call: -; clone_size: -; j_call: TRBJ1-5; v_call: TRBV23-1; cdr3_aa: CASTQIEPTGQPQHF; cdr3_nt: TGCGCCAGCACCCAAATTGAACCTACCGGTCAGCCCCAGCATTTT
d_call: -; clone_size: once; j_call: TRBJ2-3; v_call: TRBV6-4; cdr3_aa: CASSEQGTTDTQYF; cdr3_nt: TGTGCCAGCAGCGAACAGGGCACCACAGATACGCAGTATTTT
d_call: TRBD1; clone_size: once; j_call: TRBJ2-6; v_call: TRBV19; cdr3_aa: CASSPTGGTGANVLTF; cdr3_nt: TGTGCCAGTAGTCCGACAGGGGGCACGGGGGCCAACGTCCTGACTTTC
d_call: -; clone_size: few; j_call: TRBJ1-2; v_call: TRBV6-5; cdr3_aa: CASSYQSGYGYTF; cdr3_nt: TGTGCCAGCAGTTACCAGTCAGGCTATGGCTACACCTTC
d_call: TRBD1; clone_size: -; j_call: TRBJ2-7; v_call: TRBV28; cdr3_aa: CASTLGGQGPYEQYF; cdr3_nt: TGTGCCAGCACCCTAGGGGGACAGGGGCCCTACGAGCAGTACTTC